This T cell receptor (beta chain) is from a study of cytomegalovirus exposure and HLA in healthy donors (dated by TCRdb to 2015 to 2018). About the study as a whole: According to an earlier analysis of 550 to 700 of the donors, about 180 million T cells yielded some 120 million unique TCR beta sequences and 276 Gb of sequence data. About 300 gigabases of sequencing data and some 85 million unique TCR sequences were included in an early release covering about 620 HLA-typed donors. Of the 300 to 500 genotyped donors, approximately 81% were placed in the genetic ancestry cluster associated with self-reported Caucasian donors. The study aimed to test whether cataloging public T cell receptors could reveal signatures of past pathogen exposure. Using immunosequencing, the study profiled T cell repertoires from about 650 subjects and related those repertoires to cytomegalovirus serostatus. Along with the approximately 700-subject first cohort, a separate validation cohort of some 130 different subjects was used. High-throughput TCR immunosequencing, statistical association of individual TCRs with disease status, and machine learning were combined to predict cytomegalovirus infection status. In a later analysis, previously published TCR beta repertoires from about 640 donors were re-analyzed and high-resolution HLA genotyping was added so that TCR occurrence patterns could be studied. Rather than drawing on any new phenotypic data, the later analysis identified candidate immune exposures from TCR beta sequences and the way those sequences occurred across donors. In an earlier analysis of roughly 540 of the donors, high-throughput TCR beta sequencing was used to judge whether each TCR beta V gene segment behaved as functional or pseudogenic. Donor age, sex, ethnicity and CMV serostatus were compiled together with the repertoire data. A later genetic analysis used genome-wide SNP genotypes for 398 of the 666 donors, treating that subset as a discovery cohort. Every repertoire in the discovery cohort had been generated on one and the same sequencing platform. Both class I and class II loci were covered by HLA typing, at four-digit resolution. The number of donors typed differed by locus, with about 629-640 for A, B, C, DRB1 and DQB1, around 500 for DQA1, approximately 580 for DPA1, and 400 to 490 for DPB1. Four to six DR-DQ haplotypes were handled as single units for association and clustering, since linkage in the cohort was strong. Among several hundred genotyped donors of the cohort, an average of around 250,000 unique TCR beta nucleotide sequences was sequenced per donor, of which approximately 19% were non-productive.

For this clone: Which antigen it targets is not known. Per-base qualities were not stored, and no clone one base away is much larger.

Library construction relied on the immunoSEQ multiplex PCR assay. A mixture of 60 forward primers for TCR Vbeta segments and 13 reverse primers for TCR Jbeta segments was used in the multiplex PCR. The CDR3 region of rearranged TCR beta genes was amplified from genomic DNA by a multiplex PCR assay. The amplified TCR beta libraries were sequenced on the Illumina HiSeq System as 87-base-pair reads. Per the authors' processing: Across the 670 or so repertoires, a later analysis counted approximately 83 million unique TCR beta chains, 9.5 million to 13 million of which were shared by at least two donors. A nearest-neighbor algorithm error-corrected the raw reads and collapsed the reads into unique sequences, merging closely related sequences to remove PCR and sequencing errors. To assign V, D and J gene segments, CDR3 sequences were aligned to IMGT reference sequences. For a sequence to be retained, a match of at least six nucleotides was required to both a V gene segment and a J gene segment. A rearrangement counted as productive if the CDR3 had no stop codons and remained in frame with V and J, and every other rearrangement counted as non-productive. Following IMGT convention, CDR3 was defined as the stretch from the second conserved V-encoded cysteine up to the conserved J-encoded phenylalanine. In an earlier analysis of 550 to 650 of the donors, sequences lacking an unambiguous match to a single V gene segment were excluded. An earlier analysis of a few hundred of the donors classified V segments as functional when productive rearrangements were above 56.7% and as segregating when the standard deviation between donors was above 5%. A statistical classification framework was developed to diagnose cytomegalovirus status using the catalog of TCR beta chain sequences. In a later analysis, TCR nucleotide sequences were compared against IMGT/GENE-DB human TR gene sequences so that V and J genes could be assigned. Using the TCRdist pipeline, a later analysis assigned CDR3 sequences along with most-parsimonious VDJ recombination scenarios. In a later analysis, each TCR beta chain was defined by its CDR3 amino acid sequence together with its V-gene family, and reads lacking a unique V-gene family were excluded. A later analysis removed 550 to 700 highly shared, low-generation-probability nucleotide sequences to deal with suspected cross-contamination and a sequencing artifact. A later analysis calculated a clonal expansion index for each public chain from normalized within-repertoire ranks of inferred template counts. In a later analysis, generation probabilities were computed using a VDJ recombination model fitted to out-of-frame rearrangements, and the results were checked against IGoR. In a later analysis, TCR-TCR, TCR-HLA and TCR-CMV co-occurrence was scored with hypergeometric tests, and a repertoire-size bias correction was applied to TCR pairs. To estimate false discovery rates, a later analysis permuted the HLA or CMV assignments 20 times. In a later analysis, co-occurring TCRs were grouped using DBSCAN, with TCRdist sequence similarity added in when clustering inside HLA-allele-positive subsets. Repertoires with fewer than 30,000 or more than 120,000 public chains were left out of co-occurrence clustering, as were about 5 repertoires with anomalous nucleotide sharing. The immuneACCESS repertoire file appears here via TCRdb, limited to in-frame rearrangements. These files lack a portion of the clones; in checked studies, under half of the deficit traces to unresolved V genes, and the cause of the others is not known. That table gives V, J and clone size, and the DNA gave D and trimming. This sample has about 280,000 clones in its table, and approximately 90% of those were observed once. The ten largest clones capture 2% to 3% of the sample.

The germline V gene provides CDR1 SGDLS and CDR2 YYNGEE. V is cut back by 3 bases and J by 3 bases, with 8 bases in the junction unmatched. The CDR3 spans 17 residues, from the cysteine through the phenylalanine. Only the CDR3 portion is preserved as DNA: 51 bases, with reading frame beginning at the first base. The cohort was made up of 650 to 700 healthy bone marrow donors. At the time of sampling, all cohort members were nominally healthy, though unrecorded immune exposures were likely present. The donor tested CMV seronegative and was one of the 352 seronegative cohort members. Each donor provided a peripheral blood sample, and peripheral blood mononuclear cells were used for TCR beta sequencing. Genomic DNA extraction from the blood cell samples was performed with the Qiagen DNeasy Blood Extraction Kit. What the authors observed across the whole study: The only immune exposure information available for the cohort was CMV serostatus. A later genetic analysis reported fewer N-insertions in productive TCRs among donors in an Asian-associated ancestry cluster than the roughly 620-donor mean. A further reported finding was that TCR beta sequences accurately predicted the HLA-A and HLA-B alleles for most subjects in the first cohort. Because some donors lacked HLA typing at each locus, the association tests relied only on the typed subset. A later analysis reported that several top co-occurrence clusters appeared linked to parvovirus B19, influenza, CMV and Epstein-Barr virus. In a later analysis, TCR association rates were found to vary across HLA loci, with the most associated TCRs seen for DRB1 alleles and the fewest for HLA-C alleles. Sequencing depth was assumed to be roughly uniform across donors in the presence/absence analyses, though that assumption may not hold. A later analysis associated around 16,000 TCR beta sequences with specific HLA alleles at a false discovery rate of 0.05. In the study, roughly 160 TCR beta chains were listed as associated with cytomegalovirus. A few of the identified cytomegalovirus-associated TCR beta chains were confirmed in vitro to be specific for cytomegalovirus antigens. A later analysis found that most CMV-associated TCR beta chains appeared HLA-restricted, with HLA associations seemingly driven largely by CMV exposure. The authors suggested that the approach could potentially be extended to other disease states and immunological phenotypes. The classifier was reported to diagnose cytomegalovirus status with high specificity and sensitivity in both the original cohort and the validation cohort. Because the 87-base-pair reads could not distinguish some IMGT-functional V segments, including TRBV6-2 and TRBV6-3, those segments were excluded. Most TCR sequences were seen in very few donors, while some public TCRs were found in many individuals. V-gene and J-gene trimming of TCR beta chains was associated with a missense DCLRE1C variant in a later genetic analysis, and the association was replicated in an independent cohort. This cohort had only TCR beta chains sequenced, and the lack of alpha or paired-chain data limited which features could be detected. An earlier analysis of approximately 590 of the donors showed that most TCR beta V segments appeared in productive rearrangements either about 87% or about 30% of the time, which broadly matched IMGT annotations. In a later analysis, HLA-associated TCR beta chains showed more clonal expansion and lower generation probabilities than non-associated chains that were equally common. Correlated functional status among segregating V segments might reflect linkage disequilibrium, but an unknown experimental factor could not be ruled out. Because counts were too low, more than 15 rarely observed V segments, including chromosome 9 orphons, were left out of the earlier analysis of some 600 of the donors. Assigning TCR associations to individual alleles was difficult when HLA alleles, especially DR and DQ, strongly co-occurred. A group of highly shared sequence variants was considered likely to be a technical artifact of the sequencing pipeline.

The receptor's source is a woman in her late teens or twenties in good health and CMV-seronegative. The source material was PBMCs. Recombination connected TRBV9 to TRBJ1-4, and TRBD1 aligns with 10 junction nucleotides. The nucleotide sequence is TGTGCCAGCAGCGCGACAGGGGGCGCGGGGGCTAATGAAAAACTGTTTTTT. It is translated as CASSATGGAGANEKLFF.